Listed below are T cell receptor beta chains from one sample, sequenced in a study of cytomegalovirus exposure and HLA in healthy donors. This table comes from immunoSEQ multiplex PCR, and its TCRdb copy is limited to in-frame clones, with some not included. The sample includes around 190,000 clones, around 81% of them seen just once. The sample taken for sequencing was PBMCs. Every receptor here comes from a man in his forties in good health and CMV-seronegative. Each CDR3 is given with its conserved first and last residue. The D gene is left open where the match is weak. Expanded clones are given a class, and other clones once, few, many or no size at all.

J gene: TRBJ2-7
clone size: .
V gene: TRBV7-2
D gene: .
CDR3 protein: CASSYNPGAEEQYF
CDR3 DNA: TGTGCCAGCAGCTACAACCCAGGGGCGGAGGAGCAGTACTTC

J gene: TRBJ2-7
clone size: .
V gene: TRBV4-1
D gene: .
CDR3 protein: CASSQDRDSSYEQYF
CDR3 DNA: TGCGCCAGCAGCCAAGACCGCGACAGCTCCTACGAGCAGTACTTC

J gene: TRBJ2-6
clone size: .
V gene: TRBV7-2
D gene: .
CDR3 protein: CASSLGPSALTF
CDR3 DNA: TGTGCCAGCAGCTTAGGGCCCAGTGCCCTGACTTTC

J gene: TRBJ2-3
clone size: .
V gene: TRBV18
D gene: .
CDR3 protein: CASSPTKDSPQYF
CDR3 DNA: TGTGCCAGCTCACCAACAAAGGACAGTCCGCAGTATTTT

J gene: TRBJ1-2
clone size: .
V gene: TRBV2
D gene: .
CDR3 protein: CASSVRTTDGYTF
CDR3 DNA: TGTGCCAGCAGTGTCAGGACAACTGATGGCTACACCTTC

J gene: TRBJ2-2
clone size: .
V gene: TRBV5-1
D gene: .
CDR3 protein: CASSSDSTGELFF
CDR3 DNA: TGCGCCAGCAGCTCCGACAGCACCGGGGAGCTGTTTTTT

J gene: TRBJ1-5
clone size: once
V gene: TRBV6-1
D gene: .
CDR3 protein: CASTTWGVDQPQHF
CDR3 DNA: TGTGCCAGCACCACATGGGGGGTTGATCAGCCCCAGCATTTT

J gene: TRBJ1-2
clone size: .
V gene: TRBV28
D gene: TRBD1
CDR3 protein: CASSNRGQSYGYTF
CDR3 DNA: TGTGCCAGCAGCAACAGGGGGCAGAGCTATGGCTACACCTTC

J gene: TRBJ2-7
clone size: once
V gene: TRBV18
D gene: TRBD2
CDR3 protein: CASSPLSGSPNEQYF
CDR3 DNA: TGTGCCAGCTCACCACTTAGCGGGAGCCCCAACGAGCAGTACTTC

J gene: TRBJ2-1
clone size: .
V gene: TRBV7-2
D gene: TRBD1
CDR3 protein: CASSLADRVGHNEQFF
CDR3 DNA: TGTGCCAGCAGCTTAGCGGACAGGGTGGGCCACAATGAGCAGTTCTTC

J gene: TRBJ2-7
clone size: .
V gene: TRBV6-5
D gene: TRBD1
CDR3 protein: CASRMTGDHYEQYF
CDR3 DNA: TGTGCCAGTCGTATGACAGGGGATCACTACGAGCAGTACTTC

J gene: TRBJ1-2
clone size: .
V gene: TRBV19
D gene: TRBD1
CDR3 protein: CACRSLQGGDYGYTF
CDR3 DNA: TGTGCCTGCCGAAGCCTTCAGGGGGGCGACTATGGCTACACCTTC

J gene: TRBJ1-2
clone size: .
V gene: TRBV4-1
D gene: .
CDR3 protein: CASSLLRGGNYGYTF
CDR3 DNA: TGCGCCAGCAGCCTCCTGCGGGGTGGAAACTATGGCTACACCTTC

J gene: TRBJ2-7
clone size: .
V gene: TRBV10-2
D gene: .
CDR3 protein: CASSPPGGYYEQYF
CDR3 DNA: TGCGCCAGCAGCCCCCCGGGCGGGTACTACGAGCAGTACTTC

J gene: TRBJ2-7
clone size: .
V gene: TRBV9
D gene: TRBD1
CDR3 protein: CASSVGVQGAQYEQYF
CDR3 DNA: TGTGCCAGCAGCGTAGGGGTCCAGGGGGCGCAGTACGAGCAGTACTTC

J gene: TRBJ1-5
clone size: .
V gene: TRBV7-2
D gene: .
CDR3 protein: CASSSDGRATEPQHF
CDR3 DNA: TGTGCCAGCAGCTCCGATGGGAGGGCGACAGAGCCCCAGCATTTT

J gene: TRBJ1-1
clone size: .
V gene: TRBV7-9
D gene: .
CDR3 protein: CASSPWGGTNTEAFF
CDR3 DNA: TGTGCCAGCAGCCCCTGGGGGGGCACTAACACTGAAGCTTTCTTT

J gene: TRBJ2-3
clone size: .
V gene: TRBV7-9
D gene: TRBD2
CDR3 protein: CASSLVLAGGSVDTQYF
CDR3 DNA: TGTGCCAGCAGCTTAGTACTAGCGGGGGGGAGCGTGGATACGCAGTATTTT

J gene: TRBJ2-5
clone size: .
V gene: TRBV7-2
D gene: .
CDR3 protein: CASSFGKETQYF
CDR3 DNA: TGTGCCAGCAGCTTCGGGAAAGAGACCCAGTACTTC

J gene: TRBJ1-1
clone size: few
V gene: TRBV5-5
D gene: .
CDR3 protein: CASSAVGGGVSSFF
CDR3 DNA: TGTGCCAGCAGCGCCGTTGGGGGGGGAGTGTCCTCTTTCTTT

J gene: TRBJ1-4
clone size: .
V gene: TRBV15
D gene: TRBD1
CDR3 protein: CATSRTGTGDTNEKLFF
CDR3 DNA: TGTGCCACCAGCAGAACCGGGACAGGGGATACTAATGAAAAACTGTTTTTT

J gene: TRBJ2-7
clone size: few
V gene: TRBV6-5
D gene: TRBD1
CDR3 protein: CASTDRGGYEQYF
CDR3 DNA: TGTGCCAGCACTGACAGGGGAGGCTACGAGCAGTACTTC

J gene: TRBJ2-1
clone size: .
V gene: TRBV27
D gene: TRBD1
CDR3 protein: CASSSPGGAFFYEQFF
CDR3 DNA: TGTGCCAGCAGTTCACCAGGGGGCGCTTTTTTCTATGAGCAGTTCTTC

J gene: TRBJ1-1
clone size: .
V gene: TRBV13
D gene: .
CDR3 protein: CASSVGLRGNTEAFF
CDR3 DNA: TGTGCCAGCAGCGTAGGGTTGCGGGGGAACACTGAAGCTTTCTTT

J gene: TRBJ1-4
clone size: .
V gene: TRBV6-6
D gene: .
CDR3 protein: CASSPQKILLFF
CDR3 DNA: TGTGCCAGCAGTCCCCAAAAGATACTGCTGTTTTTT

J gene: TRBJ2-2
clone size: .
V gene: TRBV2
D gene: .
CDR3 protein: CASSVAGHTGELFF
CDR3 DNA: TGTGCCAGCAGTGTTGCGGGCCACACCGGGGAGCTGTTTTTT

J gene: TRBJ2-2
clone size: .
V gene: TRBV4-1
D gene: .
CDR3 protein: CASSQGPRTGELFF
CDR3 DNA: TGCGCCAGCAGCCAAGGGCCGAGGACCGGGGAGCTGTTTTTT

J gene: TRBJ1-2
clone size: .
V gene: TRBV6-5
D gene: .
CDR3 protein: CASSYSNQGRGGYTF
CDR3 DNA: TGTGCCAGCAGTTACTCGAACCAGGGGCGTGGTGGCTACACCTTC

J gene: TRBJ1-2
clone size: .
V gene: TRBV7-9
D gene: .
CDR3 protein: CASSLGRGVGYTF
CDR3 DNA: TGTGCCAGCAGCTTAGGTCGCGGGGTAGGCTACACCTTC

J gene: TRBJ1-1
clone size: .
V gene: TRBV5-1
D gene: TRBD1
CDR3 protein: CASSVQSGTGGGRNTEAFF
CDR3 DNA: TGCGCCAGCAGCGTCCAATCCGGGACAGGGGGCGGGAGGAACACTGAAGCTTTCTTT

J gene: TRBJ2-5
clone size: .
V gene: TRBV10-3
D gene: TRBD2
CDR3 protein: CAISGAGTSQEAQYF
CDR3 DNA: TGTGCCATCAGTGGTGCCGGGACTAGTCAGGAGGCCCAGTACTTC

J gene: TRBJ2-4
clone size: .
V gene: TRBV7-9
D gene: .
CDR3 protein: CASSLQGTAKNIQYF
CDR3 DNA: TGTGCCAGCAGCTTACAGGGAACGGCCAAAAACATTCAGTACTTC

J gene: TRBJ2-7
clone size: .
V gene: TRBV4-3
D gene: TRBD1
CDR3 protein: CASSQDLGTGVGF
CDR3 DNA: TGCGCCAGCAGCCAAGATCTTGGGACAGGGGTGGGGTTC

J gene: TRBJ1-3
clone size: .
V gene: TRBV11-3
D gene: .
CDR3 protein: CASSLAGSGNTIYF
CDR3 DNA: TGTGCCAGCAGCTTAGCAGGGTCTGGAAACACCATATATTTT

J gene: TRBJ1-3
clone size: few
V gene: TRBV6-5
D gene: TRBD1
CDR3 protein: CASSYDRGLGNTIYF
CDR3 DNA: TGTGCCAGCAGTTACGACAGGGGGCTTGGAAACACCATATATTTT

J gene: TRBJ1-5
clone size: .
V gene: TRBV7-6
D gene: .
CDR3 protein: CASSLGDKKPQHF
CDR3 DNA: TGTGCCAGCAGCTTAGGGGACAAAAAGCCCCAGCATTTT

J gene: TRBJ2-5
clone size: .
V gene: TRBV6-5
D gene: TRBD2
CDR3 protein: CASRTSGGYQETQYF
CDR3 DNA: TGTGCCAGCAGAACTAGCGGGGGCTACCAAGAGACCCAGTACTTC

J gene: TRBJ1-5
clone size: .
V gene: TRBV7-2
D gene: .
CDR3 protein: CASSLQGRAQHF
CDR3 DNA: TGTGCCAGCAGCTTACAGGGGAGGGCCCAGCATTTT

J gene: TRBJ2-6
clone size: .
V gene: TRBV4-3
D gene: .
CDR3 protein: CASSQVSSSGANVLTF
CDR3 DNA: TGCGCCAGCAGCCAAGTTAGTAGCTCTGGGGCCAACGTCCTGACTTTC

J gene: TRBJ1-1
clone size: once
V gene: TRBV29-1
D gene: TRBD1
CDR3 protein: CSVDLRGPDTEAFF
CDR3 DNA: TGCAGCGTTGATCTTAGGGGGCCGGACACTGAAGCTTTCTTT

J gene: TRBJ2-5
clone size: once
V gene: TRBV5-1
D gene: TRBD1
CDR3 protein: CASSLTADRVAETQYF
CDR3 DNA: TGCGCCAGCAGCTTGACCGCGGACAGGGTGGCGGAGACCCAGTACTTC

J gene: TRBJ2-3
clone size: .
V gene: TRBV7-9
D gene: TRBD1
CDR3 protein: CASSQRQGLTDTQYF
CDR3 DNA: TGTGCCAGCAGCCAACGACAGGGTCTTACAGATACGCAGTATTTT

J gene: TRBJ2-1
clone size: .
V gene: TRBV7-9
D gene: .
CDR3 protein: CASSLGGLSYNEQFF
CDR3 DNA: TGTGCCAGCAGCTTAGGGGGACTCTCCTACAATGAGCAGTTCTTC

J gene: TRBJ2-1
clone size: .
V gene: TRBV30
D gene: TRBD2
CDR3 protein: CAWSTFLSGSTVNEQFF
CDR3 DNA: TGTGCCTGGAGTACTTTCCTTAGCGGGAGCACTGTCAATGAGCAGTTCTTC

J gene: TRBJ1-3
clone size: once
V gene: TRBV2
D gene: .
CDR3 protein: CASSPRGGNTIYF
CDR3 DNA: TGTGCCAGCAGTCCTCGAGGGGGAAACACCATATATTTT

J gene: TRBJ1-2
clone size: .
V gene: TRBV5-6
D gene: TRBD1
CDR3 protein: CASSSGQGGYGYTF
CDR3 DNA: TGTGCCAGCAGCTCCGGACAGGGTGGCTATGGCTACACCTTC

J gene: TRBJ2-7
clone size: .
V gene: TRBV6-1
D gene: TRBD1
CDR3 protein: CASSGDRDYEQYF
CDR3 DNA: TGTGCCAGCAGCGGGGACAGGGACTACGAGCAGTACTTC

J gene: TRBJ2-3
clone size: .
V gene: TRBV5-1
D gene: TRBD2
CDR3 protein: CASSLGLATSTDTQYF
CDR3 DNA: TGCGCCAGCAGCTTGGGACTAGCGACAAGCACAGATACGCAGTATTTT

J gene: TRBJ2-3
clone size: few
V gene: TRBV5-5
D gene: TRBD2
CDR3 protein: CASSSGLAISTDTQYF
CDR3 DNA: TGTGCCAGCAGCTCGGGACTAGCGATTAGCACAGATACGCAGTATTTT

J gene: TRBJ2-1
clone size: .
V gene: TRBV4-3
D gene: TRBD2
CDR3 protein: CASSQEPGGSRANEQFF
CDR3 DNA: TGCGCCAGCAGCCAAGAACCTGGCGGGAGTAGAGCCAATGAGCAGTTCTTC